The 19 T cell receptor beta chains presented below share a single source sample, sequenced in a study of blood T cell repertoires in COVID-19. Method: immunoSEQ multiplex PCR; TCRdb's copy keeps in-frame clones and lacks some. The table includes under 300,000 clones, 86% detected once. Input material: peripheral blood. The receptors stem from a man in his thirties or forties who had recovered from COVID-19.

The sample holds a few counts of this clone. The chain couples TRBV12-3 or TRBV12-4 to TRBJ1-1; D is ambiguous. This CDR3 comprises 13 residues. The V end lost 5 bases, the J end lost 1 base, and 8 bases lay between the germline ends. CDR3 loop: CASSQTWNTEAFF. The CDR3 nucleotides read TGTGCCAGCAGTCAAACTTGGAACACTGAAGCTTTCTTT.

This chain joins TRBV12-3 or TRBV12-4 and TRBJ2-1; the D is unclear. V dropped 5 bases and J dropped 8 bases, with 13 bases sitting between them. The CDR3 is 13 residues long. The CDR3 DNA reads TGTGCCAGCAGTCCTACAGCCTTGGATGAGCAGTTCTTC. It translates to CASSPTALDEQFF.

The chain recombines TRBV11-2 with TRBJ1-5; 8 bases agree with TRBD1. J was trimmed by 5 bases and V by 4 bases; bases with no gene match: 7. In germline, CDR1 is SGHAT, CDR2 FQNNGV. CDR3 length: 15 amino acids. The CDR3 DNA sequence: TGTGCCAGCAGCTCGACAGGGGAAGGGTATCAGCCCCAGCATTTT. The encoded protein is CASSSTGEGYQPQHF.

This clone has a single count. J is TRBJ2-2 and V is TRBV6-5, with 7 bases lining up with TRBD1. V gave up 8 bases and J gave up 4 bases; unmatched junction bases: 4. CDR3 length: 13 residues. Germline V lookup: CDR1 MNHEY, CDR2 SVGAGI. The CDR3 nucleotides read TGTGCCAGCGGGGACAGATTCACCGGGGAGCTGTTTTTT. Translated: CASGDRFTGELFF.

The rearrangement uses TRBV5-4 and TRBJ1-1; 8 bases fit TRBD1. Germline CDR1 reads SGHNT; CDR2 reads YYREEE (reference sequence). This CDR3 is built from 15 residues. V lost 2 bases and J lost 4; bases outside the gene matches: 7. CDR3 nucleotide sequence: TGTGCCAGCAGCTTAAGGGGACAGGCGGGCACTGAAGCTTTCTTT. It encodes CASSLRGQAGTEAFF.

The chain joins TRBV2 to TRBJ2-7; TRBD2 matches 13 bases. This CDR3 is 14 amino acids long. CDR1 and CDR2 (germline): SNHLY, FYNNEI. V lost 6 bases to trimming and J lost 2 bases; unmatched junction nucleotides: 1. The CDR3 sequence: CASRGLAGPYEQYF. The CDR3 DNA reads TGTGCCAGCAGGGGACTAGCGGGGCCCTACGAGCAGTACTTC.

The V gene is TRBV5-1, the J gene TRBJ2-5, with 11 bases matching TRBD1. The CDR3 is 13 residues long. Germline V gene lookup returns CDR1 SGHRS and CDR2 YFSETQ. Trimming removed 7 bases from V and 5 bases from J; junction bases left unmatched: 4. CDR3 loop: CASSGQGDETQYF. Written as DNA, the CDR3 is TGCGCCAGCTCGGGACAGGGGGACGAGACCCAGTACTTC.

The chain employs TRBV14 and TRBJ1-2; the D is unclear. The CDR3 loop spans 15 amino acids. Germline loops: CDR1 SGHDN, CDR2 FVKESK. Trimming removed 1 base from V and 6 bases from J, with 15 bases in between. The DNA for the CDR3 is TGTGCCAGCAGCCAAGTGCCAGGCCATTTAGATGGCTACACCTTC. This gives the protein CASSQVPGHLDGYTF.

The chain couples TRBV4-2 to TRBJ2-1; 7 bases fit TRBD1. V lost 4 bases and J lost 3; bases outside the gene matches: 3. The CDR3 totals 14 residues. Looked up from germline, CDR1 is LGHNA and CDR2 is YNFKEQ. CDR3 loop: CASSPWDSYNEQFF. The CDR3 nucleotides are TGTGCCAGCAGCCCCTGGGACAGCTACAATGAGCAGTTCTTC.

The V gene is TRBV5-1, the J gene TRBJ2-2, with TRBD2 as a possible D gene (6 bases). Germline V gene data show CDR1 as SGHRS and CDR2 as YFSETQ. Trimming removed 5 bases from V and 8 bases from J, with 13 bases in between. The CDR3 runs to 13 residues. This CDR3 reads CASRPLEGGELFF. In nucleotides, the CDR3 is TGCGCCAGCAGACCCCTGGAGGGAGGGGAGCTGTTTTTT.

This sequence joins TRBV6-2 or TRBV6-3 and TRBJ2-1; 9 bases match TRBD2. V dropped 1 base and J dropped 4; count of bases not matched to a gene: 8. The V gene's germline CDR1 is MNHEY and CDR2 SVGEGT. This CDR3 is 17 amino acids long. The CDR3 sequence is CASSYWASGDPYNEQFF. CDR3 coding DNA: TGTGCCAGCAGTTACTGGGCTAGCGGGGACCCTTACAATGAGCAGTTCTTC.

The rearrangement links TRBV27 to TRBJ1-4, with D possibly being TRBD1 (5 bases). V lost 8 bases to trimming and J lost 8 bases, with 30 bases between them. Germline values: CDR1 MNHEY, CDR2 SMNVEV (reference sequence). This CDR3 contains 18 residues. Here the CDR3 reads CASPPGTLQIPKREKLFF. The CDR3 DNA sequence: TGTGCCAGCCCCCCGGGGACTCTCCAAATTCCAAAACGGGAAAAACTGTTTTTT.

The CDR3 DNA reads as TGTGCCAGCAGTGATGGGGGGATACTCTCTGGAAACACCATATATTTT. This gives the protein CASSDGGILSGNTIYF. The chain carries TRBV6-1 and TRBJ1-3; D might be TRBD1 (5 bases). This CDR3 contains 16 residues. The germline gives CDR1 MNHNS, CDR2 SASEGT. Trimming took off 3 bases at V and 0 bases at J, with 12 bases between the two ends.

DNA of the CDR3: TGTGCCAGCAGTTACTCCGCAGACTACCAAGAGACCCAGTACTTC. Translated: CASSYSADYQETQYF. The chain couples TRBV6-2 or TRBV6-3 to TRBJ2-5, with D uncertain. The V and J ends lost 0 bases and 0 bases respectively, with 8 bases between them. Germline values: CDR1 MNHEY, CDR2 SVGEGT. The CDR3 has 15 amino acids.

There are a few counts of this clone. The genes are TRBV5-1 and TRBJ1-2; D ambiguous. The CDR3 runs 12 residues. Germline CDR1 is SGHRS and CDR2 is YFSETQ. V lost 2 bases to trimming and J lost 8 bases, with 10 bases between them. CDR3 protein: CASSFTGEGYTF. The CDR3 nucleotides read TGCGCCAGCAGCTTCACCGGGGAGGGCTACACCTTC.

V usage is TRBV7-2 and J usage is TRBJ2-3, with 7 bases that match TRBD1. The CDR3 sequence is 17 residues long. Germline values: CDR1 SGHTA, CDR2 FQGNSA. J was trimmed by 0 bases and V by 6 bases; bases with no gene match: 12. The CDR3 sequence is CASRFAGTASSTDTQYF. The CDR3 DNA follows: TGTGCCAGCAGGTTCGCCGGGACAGCTTCTAGCACAGATACGCAGTATTTT.

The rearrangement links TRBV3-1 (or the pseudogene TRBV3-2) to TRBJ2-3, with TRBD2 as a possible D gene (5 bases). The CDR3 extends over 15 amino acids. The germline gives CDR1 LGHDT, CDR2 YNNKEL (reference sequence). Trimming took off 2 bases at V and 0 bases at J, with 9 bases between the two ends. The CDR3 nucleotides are TGTGCCAGCAGCCAAACCGGGGTGAGCACAGATACGCAGTATTTT. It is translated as CASSQTGVSTDTQYF.

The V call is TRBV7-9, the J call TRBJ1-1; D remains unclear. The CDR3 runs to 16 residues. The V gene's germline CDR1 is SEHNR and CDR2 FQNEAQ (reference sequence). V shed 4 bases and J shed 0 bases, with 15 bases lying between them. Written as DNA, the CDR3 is TGTGCCAGCAGCTCGATACGACTGAGCATGAACACTGAAGCTTTCTTT. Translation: CASSSIRLSMNTEAFF.

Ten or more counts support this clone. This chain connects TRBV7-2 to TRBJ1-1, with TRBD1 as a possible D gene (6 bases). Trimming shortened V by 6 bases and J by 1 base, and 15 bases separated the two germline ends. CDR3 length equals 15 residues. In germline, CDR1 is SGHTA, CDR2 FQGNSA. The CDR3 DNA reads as TGTGCCAGCAGTTCGATGGGGGCAGGGAACACTGAAGCTTTCTTT. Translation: CASSSMGAGNTEAFF.